This T cell receptor (beta chain) emerged from a study of STAT5B mutations in CD4+ large granular lymphocyte leukemia. Notes on the study in general: Without putative leukemic clones, patient CD4-sorted repertoires remained more clonal than healthy CD4+ repertoires. Compared with healthy controls (2/35), patient top clones favored TRBV06 (8/27).

The CDR3 covers 19 residues. The J segment lost 2 bases and the V segment lost 4 bases, leaving 11 bases of the junction unmatched. Germline-derived CDR1 and CDR2 are SNHLY and FYNNEI. On this clone: What it binds is not known.

The assay was run at survey level. Clones were read by immunoSEQ multiplex PCR, and TCRdb kept only the in-frame ones, dropping some. The sample records fewer than 50,000 clones, just over 85% being singletons. Controls came from buffy coats of healthy blood donors. Sequenced: CD4+ T cells from blood buffy coats. This receptor was obtained from a human donor in good health. J is TRBJ2-2 and V is TRBV2; 12 bases line up with TRBD1. CDR3 amino acids: CASSATGTGGAGNTGELFF. The CDR3, as DNA: TGTGCCAGCAGTGCCACCGGGACAGGGGGCGCCGGAAACACCGGGGAGCTGTTTTTT.